These T cell receptor beta chains were read from a single sample in a study of blood T cell repertoires in COVID-19. Repertoires were generated with immunoSEQ multiplex PCR, while TCRdb's copy carries only in-frame clones and drops some. Among 200,000 to 250,000 clones listed, around four fifths were seen once. The source material was peripheral blood. The origin of the receptors is a woman of 80 years or more with active or convalescent COVID-19. Each CDR3 is given with its conserved first and last residue. D genes are given only for firm matches. Size values are once, few and many counts, or a class for expanded clones, and some rows have none.

J gene | V gene | D gene | clone size | CDR3 DNA | CDR3 protein
TRBJ2-7 | TRBV30 | NA | NA | TGTGCCTGGAAGGGTAAGGGGCAAAGCCCCTACGAGCAGTACTTC | CAWKGKGQSPYEQYF
TRBJ1-2 | TRBV7-2 | NA | NA | TGTGCCAGCACCCTAGGCCCAGATAACTATGGCTACACCTTC | CASTLGPDNYGYTF
TRBJ1-4 | TRBV14 | NA | NA | TGTGCCAGCAGCGTTTACAGAGGGACTAATGAAAAACTGTTTTTT | CASSVYRGTNEKLFF
TRBJ1-2 | TRBV30 | TRBD1 | NA | TGTGCCTGGAGTGTACCGGGACAGGTCCACACCTTC | CAWSVPGQVHTF
TRBJ2-5 | TRBV12-1 | NA | few | TGTGCCAGCAGCCCCCAGCGGGAGTACCAAGAGACCCAGTACTTC | CASSPQREYQETQYF
TRBJ2-7 | TRBV11-2 | NA | few | TGTGCCAGCAGCCCTGTTAGGGGGAATTACGAGCAGTACTTC | CASSPVRGNYEQYF
TRBJ2-5 | TRBV9 | NA | few | TGTGCCAGCAGCCCCTCTCTGCAGAGGGCCCAAGAGACCCAGTACTTC | CASSPSLQRAQETQYF
TRBJ1-1 | TRBV9 | TRBD1 | once | TGTGCCAGCAGCCCAGACAGGGGTGAAGCTTTCTTT | CASSPDRGEAFF
TRBJ1-3 | TRBV11-2 | NA | NA | TGTGCCAGCAGCGGACTCGGGGTCGGAAACACCATATATTTT | CASSGLGVGNTIYF
TRBJ1-2 | TRBV28 | NA | NA | TGTGCCAGCAGTTTATTCCCCCAAGGCTACACCTTC | CASSLFPQGYTF
TRBJ2-3 | TRBV27 | TRBD2 | NA | TGTGCCAGCAGTTTATCGTACCTGCGGGGGGCGTCGGATACGCAGTATTTT | CASSLSYLRGASDTQYF
TRBJ1-3 | TRBV5-8 | NA | NA | TGTGCCAGCAGCTTGTCCGGGACTGGAAACACCATATATTTT | CASSLSGTGNTIYF
TRBJ2-7 | TRBV4-3 | TRBD2 | few | TGCGCCAGCAGCCAAGGGCTAGCGGGGAACTCCTACGAGCAGTACTTC | CASSQGLAGNSYEQYF
TRBJ2-5 | TRBV29-1 | NA | few | TGCAGCGTTGGAGTTCGGGAGACCCAGTACTTC | CSVGVRETQYF
TRBJ1-1 | TRBV27 | TRBD1 | NA | TGTGCCAGCAGGCGGGACAGTGAAGCTTTCTTT | CASRRDSEAFF
TRBJ2-5 | TRBV9 | TRBD1 | once | TGTGCCAGCAGCGATATTCCAGGGGGCGGAGAGACCCAGTACTTC | CASSDIPGGGETQYF
TRBJ1-4 | TRBV19 | NA | NA | TGTGCCAGTAGTTCCACGGACTTACGGGGTGAAAAACTGTTTTTT | CASSSTDLRGEKLFF
TRBJ2-3 | TRBV5-1 | TRBD2 | NA | TGCGCCAGCAGTCGGACTAGCGGGATAGGGGGGCTTAGCACAGATACGCAGTATTTT | CASSRTSGIGGLSTDTQYF
TRBJ2-3 | TRBV6-6 | NA | NA | TGTGCCAGCAGTTACCCTGGACTTCGCACAGATACGCAGTATTTT | CASSYPGLRTDTQYF
TRBJ1-1 | TRBV6-4 | TRBD1 | once | TGTGCCAGCAGTGCCCGGACAGGGGGCTACACTGAAGCTTTCTTT | CASSARTGGYTEAFF
TRBJ2-1 | TRBV12-3/TRBV12-4 | TRBD2 | once | TGTGCCAGCAGCTTACTAGCGGGCGTTGAGCAGTTCTTC | CASSLLAGVEQFF
TRBJ2-2 | TRBV7-3 | TRBD2 | NA | TGTGCCAGCGGAGTAGGACTAGCAGGCACCGGGGAGCTGTTTTTT | CASGVGLAGTGELFF
TRBJ2-7 | TRBV6-6 | NA | NA | TGTGCCAGCAGCCAGGGGTTGCCCCCTTACGAGCAGTACTTC | CASSQGLPPYEQYF
TRBJ1-6 | TRBV5-4 | TRBD1 | few | TGTGCCAGCAGCCCAGACAGGGCGGGGAATTCACCCCTCCACTTT | CASSPDRAGNSPLHF
TRBJ2-7 | TRBV4-3 | TRBD1 | few | TGCGCCAGCAGCCAAGACACAGGGGGCATCTACGAGCAGTACTTC | CASSQDTGGIYEQYF
TRBJ1-1 | TRBV7-9 | TRBD1 | many | TGTGCCAGCAGCGCACCGGGACAGGGGACCACTGAAGCTTTCTTT | CASSAPGQGTTEAFF
TRBJ2-7 | TRBV7-8 | TRBD2 | NA | TGTGCCAGCAGCTTAATGATAGCGGGGGGGTATGGGCAGTACTTC | CASSLMIAGGYGQYF
TRBJ2-1 | TRBV7-2 | TRBD2 | NA | TGTGCCAGCAGCTTAGTGCGGCGGGATACTAGCGGGGTTTACAATGAGCAGTTCTTC | CASSLVRRDTSGVYNEQFF
TRBJ2-7 | TRBV2 | TRBD2 | NA | TGTGCCAGCAGAGTCGGGGGGTACGAGCAGTACTTC | CASRVGGYEQYF
TRBJ1-4 | TRBV10-3 | TRBD1 | NA | TGTGCCAGTTCCGGGACAGGGGGCGACCCAACTAATGAAAAACTGTTTTTT | CASSGTGGDPTNEKLFF
TRBJ2-7 | TRBV5-6 | TRBD2 | NA | TGTGCCAGCAGCCTAGGACTAGCGGGAGGGCGCTCCTACGAGCAGTACTTC | CASSLGLAGGRSYEQYF
TRBJ2-3 | TRBV7-3 | TRBD2 | NA | TGTGCCAGCAGCGACGCCGGGATAGCGGGAGGTACGCAGTATTTT | CASSDAGIAGGTQYF
TRBJ2-7 | TRBV25-1 | TRBD1 | NA | TGTGCCAGCAGGGGACAGGGATTCGGGGAGCAGTACTTC | CASRGQGFGEQYF
TRBJ2-5 | TRBV5-1 | TRBD2 | NA | TGCGCCAGCAGCTTGGGGGCTAGCGGGCAAGAGACCCAGTACTTC | CASSLGASGQETQYF
TRBJ2-3 | TRBV27 | NA | NA | TGTGCCAGCAGAGAGATATGGCGGGGGCCCACAGATACGCAGTATTTT | CASREIWRGPTDTQYF
TRBJ2-5 | TRBV12-3/TRBV12-4 | NA | NA | TGTGCCAGCAGTTCTCTAGGTGAGACCCAGTACTTC | CASSSLGETQYF
TRBJ2-1 | TRBV18 | TRBD2 | NA | TGTGCCAGCTCACTCGGGACTAGCGGGAGAGAACAGTTCTTC | CASSLGTSGREQFF
TRBJ1-3 | TRBV4-1 | NA | once | TGCGCCAGCAGCCACCTGGAAGCAGGCCCCTCTGGAAACACCATATATTTT | CASSHLEAGPSGNTIYF
TRBJ2-2 | TRBV7-2 | NA | NA | TGTGCCAGCAGCTCCTACAGGGGAGGCGGGGAGCTGTTTTTT | CASSSYRGGGELFF
TRBJ1-5 | TRBV5-6 | TRBD1 | NA | TGTGCCAGCAGCTGGGGCGGACAGGGGATCGGTCAGCCCCAGCATTTT | CASSWGGQGIGQPQHF
TRBJ2-2 | TRBV27 | NA | NA | TGTGCCAGCAGTGTGGGGAGAGGGACCGGGGAGCTGTTTTTT | CASSVGRGTGELFF
TRBJ1-6 | TRBV21-1 | NA | few | TGTGCCAGCAGCAAAGGAACAGGCCGCTATAATTCACCCCTCCACTTT | CASSKGTGRYNSPLHF